The clone carrying this TCR beta chain came up many times. These data originate in a study of T cells in Graves' hyperthyroidism and ophthalmopathy. From RNA transcripts, TCR beta CDR3 regions were amplified. The study used the HTBI primer set for a first-round RT-PCR of the TCR CDR3. A single record per CDR3 protein comes from TCRdb applying MiXCR to the multiplex PCR reads. The sample carries roughly 350,000 distinct CDR3 sequences, 14% recorded once. J gave up 6 bases and V 3 bases, and 6 bases lay outside the gene matches. Germline V lookup: CDR1 KGHDR, CDR2 SFDVKD. This CDR3 has 14 amino acids. This TCR was recovered from a woman in her 30s with Graves' ophthalmopathy. Source material: blood. The chain couples TRBV24-1 to TRBJ1-2, with TRBD1 matching 7 bases. Here the CDR3 reads CATSDEGAQHGYTF. CDR3 bases: TGTGCCACCAGTGATGAGGGGGCGCAACATGGCTACACCTTC.